Listed below are T cell receptor beta chains from one sample, sequenced in a study of cytomegalovirus exposure and HLA in healthy donors. TCRdb's copy holds only in-frame clones and misses some; the assay was immunoSEQ multiplex PCR. The repertoire includes hundreds of thousands of clones, roughly 84% of them detected once, and roughly 0.71% sits in the top ten. The material sequenced was PBMCs. The receptor set was obtained from a boy aged 2-15 years in good health and CMV-seronegative. Each CDR3 is given with its conserved first and last residue. The D gene is left open where the match is weak. Clone size is not always given. Where it is, it says once, few, many or a class for expanded clones.

J gene	clone size	CDR3 length	D gene	V gene	CDR3 protein	CDR3 DNA
TRBJ2-7	NA	15	TRBD2	TRBV9	CASSVTSGGAGEQYF	TGTGCCAGCAGCGTTACTAGCGGGGGGGCTGGTGAGCAGTACTTC
TRBJ2-7	NA	14	NA	TRBV7-9	CASSLEGGPYEQYF	TGTGCCAGCAGCTTAGAGGGAGGCCCCTACGAGCAGTACTTC
TRBJ2-5	NA	15	NA	TRBV7-3	CASSLAPGSLETQYF	TGTGCCAGCAGCTTAGCCCCAGGATCGTTAGAGACCCAGTACTTC
TRBJ1-6	NA	14	NA	TRBV7-9	CASSLEQANSPLHF	TGTGCCAGCAGCTTAGAACAGGCTAATTCACCCCTCCACTTT
TRBJ2-7	NA	11	NA	TRBV5-6	CASSTRGEQYF	TGTGCCAGCAGCACACGGGGAGAGCAGTACTTC
TRBJ2-2	NA	16	TRBD1	TRBV19	CASTQPDRGSTGELFF	TGTGCCAGTACCCAGCCGGACAGGGGGAGTACCGGGGAGCTGTTTTTT
TRBJ2-3	NA	16	NA	TRBV7-9	CASSFPGREGSDTQYF	TGTGCCAGCAGCTTCCCTGGCAGGGAAGGCTCAGATACGCAGTATTTT
TRBJ2-7	NA	11	TRBD1	TRBV20-1	CSARQGSEQYF	TGCAGTGCCCGACAGGGTAGCGAGCAGTACTTC
TRBJ2-1	NA	17	TRBD2	TRBV5-8	CASSLVRLTSGYNEQFF	TGTGCCAGCAGCTTGGTTCGTCTCACTAGCGGGTACAATGAGCAGTTCTTC
TRBJ2-1	once	15	NA	TRBV19	CASSIGGINYNEQFF	TGTGCCAGTAGTATTGGTGGCATCAACTACAATGAGCAGTTCTTC
TRBJ1-3	few	16	NA	TRBV4-1	CASSHVGQGSGNTIYF	TGCGCCAGCAGCCATGTGGGCCAGGGATCTGGAAACACCATATATTTT
TRBJ2-2	once	14	NA	TRBV4-1	CASSQGREAGELFF	TGCGCCAGCAGCCAAGGGAGGGAAGCCGGGGAGCTGTTTTTT
TRBJ2-7	NA	15	TRBD2	TRBV11-2	CASSVTSGEAYEQYF	TGTGCCAGCAGCGTCACTAGCGGGGAGGCCTACGAGCAGTACTTC
TRBJ1-1	NA	13	NA	TRBV29-1	CSVEDGGPSEAFF	TGCAGCGTTGAAGATGGAGGTCCGAGTGAAGCTTTCTTT
TRBJ2-7	NA	15	TRBD1	TRBV30	CAWRADRGPFYEQYF	TGTGCCTGGAGGGCGGACAGGGGCCCCTTTTACGAGCAGTACTTC
TRBJ1-4	NA	14	NA	TRBV5-5	CASTSGRANEKLFF	TGTGCCAGCACCTCGGGCAGGGCAAATGAAAAACTGTTTTTT
TRBJ1-1	NA	14	NA	TRBV2	CASSGLPGWTEAFF	TGTGCCAGCAGTGGACTCCCTGGGTGGACTGAAGCTTTCTTT
TRBJ2-7	once	18	TRBD2	TRBV5-1	CASSLALTSGGTSYEQYF	TGCGCCAGCAGCCTCGCTCTGACTAGCGGGGGTACCTCCTACGAGCAGTACTTC
TRBJ2-5	NA	16	NA	TRBV12-5	CASGLVQSEGRETQYF	TGTGCTAGTGGTTTGGTACAGTCCGAAGGTCGGGAGACCCAGTACTTC
TRBJ2-5	NA	16	NA	TRBV27	CASSSLRQFQGETQYF	TGTGCCAGCAGTTCCCTTAGACAGTTCCAAGGAGAGACCCAGTACTTC
TRBJ2-5	once	13	NA	TRBV10-3	CAISLDSRETQYF	TGTGCCATCAGTCTGGACAGTCGAGAGACCCAGTACTTC
TRBJ2-2	NA	14	TRBD1	TRBV5-1	CASGQASNTGELFF	TGCGCCAGTGGACAGGCGTCGAACACCGGGGAGCTGTTTTTT
TRBJ2-7	NA	14	TRBD2	TRBV9	CASSLSGRGSEQYF	TGTGCCAGCAGCCTTAGCGGGAGGGGGAGCGAGCAGTACTTC
TRBJ2-1	NA	17	TRBD2	TRBV6-1	CASSEGASGSSYNEQFF	TGTGCCAGCAGTGAAGGGGCTAGCGGGAGCTCCTACAATGAGCAGTTCTTC
TRBJ1-3	NA	14	TRBD1	TRBV5-6	CASSLQGAGNTIYF	TGTGCCAGCAGCTTACAGGGGGCTGGAAACACCATATATTTT
TRBJ2-5	NA	14	NA	TRBV5-4	CASSPPKTQETQYF	TGTGCCAGCAGCCCACCCAAGACTCAAGAGACCCAGTACTTC
TRBJ1-1	NA	14	NA	TRBV6-1	CASPHPATTPEAFF	TGTGCCAGCCCCCACCCCGCCACGACTCCTGAAGCTTTCTTT
TRBJ1-1	few	12	NA	TRBV6-5	CASRGGGKGAFF	TGTGCCAGCAGAGGCGGGGGGAAGGGGGCTTTCTTT
TRBJ2-2	NA	16	TRBD2	TRBV7-9	CASSPGLAGHTGELFF	TGTGCCAGCAGCCCCGGACTAGCGGGGCACACCGGGGAGCTGTTTTTT